This TCR beta chain appears in the sequencing data of a study of shared clonotypes between healthy human individuals. General study points: Sample collection involved blood only; tissue repertoires are likely different.

About this clone: Its antigen is as yet unknown.

V lost 6 bases to trimming and J lost 8 bases; unmatched junction nucleotides: 9. Germline V lookup: CDR1 MNHEY, CDR2 SMNVEV (reference sequence). The CDR3 covers 15 residues. Several immunoSEQ 96-well plates shared each subset's DNA, each plate a replicate. Sequencing used immunoSEQ multiplex PCR; TCRdb keeps in-frame clones, though not all of them. The sample contains 740,000 or so clones, about three quarters of which appear only once. The sample was memory CD4+ T cells sorted from blood. Subset meaning: CD45RA-negative fraction. V and J are TRBV27 and TRBJ2-2, with TRBD1 identical over 10 bases. The source of this sequence is a woman aged 30 to 39 in good health. DNA for the CDR3: TGTGCCAGCAGCCGGGACAGGGGCCCTACTGGGGAGCTGTTTTTT. Translating gives CASSRDRGPTGELFF.